The 21 T cell receptor beta chains reported below all come from one sample, sequenced in a study of blood T cells in healthy people across ages (dated by TCRdb to between 2015 and 2017). Library prep was done by 5' RACE. The reads were generated on an Illumina HiSeq 2500. A second PCR of about 6 to 11 cycles was performed with a sample-barcoded 5' primer and a J-beta primer mix. TCRdb passed the public sequencing reads through fastp at Q25 and MiXCR, retaining productive beta sequences. CDR3 protein duplicates are merged, each entry listing the most common genes and DNA. The sample contains 1.2 million to 1.5 million distinct CDR3 sequences, roughly 45% of them found a single time. 7.9% of the sample is taken by the ten largest. Sequenced sample: blood. Every receptor here comes from a woman between 18 and 29 years old in good health.

This chain joins TRBV6-5 and TRBJ1-2; 9 nucleotides agree with TRBD1. CDR3 size: 14 residues. V trimming: 6 bases; J trimming: 8 bases; junction bases outside the gene matches: 10. CDR1 is MNHEY and CDR2 is SVGAGI in the germline V gene. The CDR3 here is CASRYRGRIEGYTF. CDR3 DNA: TGTGCCAGCAGATACAGGGGGCGCATCGAAGGCTACACCTTC.

This clonotype was counted only a few times. J is TRBJ2-7 and V is TRBV4-2; weak D call: TRBD2 (6 bases). Germline V gives CDR1 LGHNA, CDR2 YNFKEQ. This CDR3 region has 15 residues. V was trimmed by 4 bases and J by 5 bases, leaving 18 bases between them. The CDR3 here is CASSPLGGVVDEQYF. The CDR3, as DNA: TGTGCCAGCAGCCCCCTGGGCGGGGTAGTCGACGAGCAGTACTTC.

The gene calls are TRBV2 and TRBJ2-1, with TRBD2 matching 9 bases. Trimming at V came to 3 bases and at J to 7 bases, leaving 10 bases not matched to a gene. The germline V gene has CDR1 SNHLY and CDR2 FYNNEI. This CDR3 spans 16 amino acids. The CDR3 protein is CASSDGGTSIVNEQFF. The CDR3 DNA reads TGTGCCAGCAGTGACGGTGGGACTAGCATTGTAAATGAGCAGTTCTTC.

The chain has TRBV27 and TRBJ2-7, with D possibly matching TRBD2 (6 bases). There are 13 residues in the CDR3. V was clipped by 5 bases and J by 6 bases, with 14 bases between them. From germline, CDR1 is MNHEY and CDR2 SMNVEV (reference sequence). The CDR3 DNA reads TGTGCCAGCAGTCAGACCGGGGGATTCGAGCAGTACTTC. Its protein product is CASSQTGGFEQYF.

The rearrangement joins TRBV7-2 to TRBJ2-1; D unresolved. Germline assignment: CDR1 SGHTA and CDR2 FQGNSA. The CDR3 runs 15 residues. CDR3 sequence: CASRESLSSYNEQFF. DNA of the CDR3: TGTGCTAGTAGAGAAAGCCTCAGCTCCTACAATGAGCAGTTCTTC.

This clonotype has more than one count but fewer than ten. The chain employs TRBV3-1 and TRBJ2-1, with TRBD2 matching 7 bases. This CDR3 is built from 19 residues. Germline V gives CDR1 LGHDT, CDR2 YNNKEL (reference sequence). The trim removed 2 bases at V and 6 bases at J, leaving 19 bases unmatched. This CDR3 reads CASSQRGRGIAGALNEQFF. As DNA, the CDR3 is TGTGCCAGCAGCCAAAGGGGTAGAGGGATAGCGGGTGCTCTCAATGAGCAGTTCTTC.

This clonotype was seen just once. The chain combines TRBV28 with TRBJ2-4; D gene ambiguous. The DNA end is a closer match to TRBJ2-7, so the J assignment may be wrong. Germline loops: CDR1 MDHEN, CDR2 SYDVKM. The CDR3 is made up of 14 amino acids. CDR3 residues: CASSVLDQTYEQYF. In DNA form, the CDR3 reads TGTGCCAGCAGTGTGCTGGATCAGACCTACGAGCAGTACTTC.

The rearrangement links TRBV7-2 to TRBJ2-1; D might be TRBD2 (5 bases). This CDR3 region has 14 residues. V lost 5 bases and J lost 6, with 14 bases in between. Germline V gene lookup returns CDR1 SGHTA and CDR2 FQGNSA. The CDR3 protein is CASSRDHGSNEQFF. DNA of the CDR3: TGTGCCAGCAGCCGGGATCACGGGTCCAATGAGCAGTTCTTC.

The J gene is TRBJ2-1, the V gene TRBV19; D is ambiguous. Trimming removed 3 bases at V and 8 bases at J, with 5 bases between. The CDR3 is 11 amino acids. In germline, CDR1 is LNHDA, CDR2 SQIVND (reference sequence). The CDR3 sequence: CASSIVHEQFF. DNA of the CDR3: TGTGCCAGTAGTATCGTCCATGAGCAGTTCTTC.

This clonotype was found once. The CDR3 region is CASSYREAGNTIYF. The CDR3 DNA sequence: TGCGCCAGCAGCTACCGGGAGGCTGGAAACACCATATATTTT. This rearrangement joins TRBV5-1 to TRBJ1-3; D is uncertain. Germline CDR1 is SGHRS and CDR2 is YFSETQ. Trimming stripped 3 bases from V and 2 bases from J, with 9 bases between. The CDR3 sequence is 14 residues long.

Concerning this clonotype: One junction end disagrees with the germline gene, perhaps due to a read error. CDR3 region: CASFRAGAYERYF. DNA for the CDR3: TGTGCCAGTTTTCGAGCGGGAGCCTACGAGCGGTACTTC. The chain couples TRBV6-5 to TRBJ2-7; 8 nucleotides match TRBD2. Germline loops: CDR1 MNHEY, CDR2 SVGAGI. This CDR3 has 13 residues.

This rearrangement joins TRBV6-6 to TRBJ2-7, with 7 bases matching TRBD1. This CDR3 comprises 15 residues. Trimming took 5 bases from V and 2 from J; bases not matched to a gene: 9. Germline values: CDR1 MNHNY, CDR2 SVGAGI (reference sequence). The CDR3 region is CASSQIVTGAYEQYF. CDR3 nucleotides: TGTGCCAGCAGTCAAATAGTAACAGGGGCCTACGAGCAGTACTTC.

The chain links TRBV7-9 to TRBJ1-1; D perhaps matches TRBD1 (6 bases). Germline loops: CDR1 SEHNR, CDR2 FQNEAQ (reference sequence). The CDR3 runs 16 residues. V was trimmed by 1 base and J by 8 bases, leaving 20 bases between them. The DNA for the CDR3 is TGTGCCAGCAGCTTAGAATATACAGGGAATCCGCGCGAAGCTTTCTTT. Translation gives CASSLEYTGNPREAFF.

The rearrangement links TRBV28 to TRBJ1-4; TRBD1 might be the D (5 bases). The CDR3 has 15 amino acids. V gave up 5 bases and J gave up 0 bases, with 10 bases separating them. Germline CDR1 MDHEN, CDR2 SYDVKM. The CDR3 region has the DNA TGTGCCAGCAGTGGCCGGGACGCAACTAATGAAAAACTGTTTTTT. This translates into CASSGRDATNEKLFF. The full variable domain, with the rest looked up from reference TRBV28 and TRBJ1-4, is DVKVTQSSRYLVKRTGEKVFLECVQDMDHENMFWYRQDPGLGLRLIYFSYDVKMKEKGDIPEGYSVSREKKERFSLILESASTNQTSMYLCASSGRDATNEKLFFGSGTQLSVL.

This clonotype turned up a few times. The gene calls are TRBV5-1 and TRBJ1-1, with D unclear. Between the trimmed V and J ends, which lost 0 bases and 4 bases, there was a span of 13 bases. The CDR3 spans 15 residues. Looked up from germline, CDR1 is SGHRS and CDR2 is YFSETQ. CDR3 protein: CASSLGHGGSTEAFF. CDR3 coding DNA: TGCGCCAGCAGCTTGGGTCACGGCGGGAGCACTGAAGCTTTCTTT.

This chain links TRBV11-3 with TRBJ2-5; 7 positions match TRBD2. The V segment lost 4 bases and the J segment 4 bases; nucleotides outside the gene matches: 9. CDR1 SGHNT and CDR2 YENEEA come from the germline V gene. The CDR3 runs 15 residues. The CDR3 bases are TGTGCCAGCAGCTCGGGACTAATGAAGGGAGAGACCCAGTACTTC. It is translated as CASSSGLMKGETQYF. The full variable domain, rest sourced from reference TRBV11-3 and TRBJ2-5, is EAGVVQSPRYKIIEKKQPVAFWCNPISGHNTLYWYLQNLGQGPELLIRYENEEAVDDSQLPKDRFSAERLKGVDSTLKIQPAELGDSAVYLCASSSGLMKGETQYFGPGTRLLVL.

This clonotype was found many times. The rearrangement uses TRBV5-1 and TRBJ2-3; 8 nucleotides align to TRBD2. CDR1 and CDR2 (germline): SGHRS, YFSETQ. The CDR3 sequence is 14 residues long. The V segment lost 4 bases and the J segment 6 bases; nucleotides outside the gene matches: 7. CDR3 DNA: TGCGCCAGCAGCCGTACAGCGGGAGAGGATACGCAGTATTTT. Translation gives CASSRTAGEDTQYF.

This clonotype was detected a few times. This rearrangement joins TRBV20-1 to TRBJ2-3; D call uncertain. Trimming took 3 bases from V and 8 from J, leaving 9 bases between them. The CDR3 has 11 amino acids. CDR1 is DFQATT, CDR2 SNEGSKA, per germline (reference sequence). This CDR3 is CSASPGGTQYF. DNA for the CDR3: TGCAGTGCTAGTCCCGGTGGTACGCAGTATTTT.

This clonotype was picked up a small number of times. CDR3 DNA sequence: TGTGCCAGCAGCCCCGGTGGGCCGACACAGAGTACGCAGTATTTT. As protein: CASSPGGPTQSTQYF. This chain uses TRBV9 with TRBJ2-3, with D uncertain. CDR1 and CDR2 from the germline V gene are SGDLS and YYNGEE. Deletions cut 4 bases from V and 8 bases from J, with 20 bases between. The CDR3 runs 15 residues.

This rearrangement joins TRBV20-1 to TRBJ1-1; maybe TRBD1 (5 bases). This CDR3 is built from 14 residues. Germline CDR1 DFQATT, CDR2 SNEGSKA (reference sequence). V was cut by 1 base and J by 0 bases, with 9 bases left in between. The CDR3 DNA follows: TGCAGTGCTAGAGCACAGGTCCTGAACACTGAAGCTTTCTTT. This encodes CSARAQVLNTEAFF.

The chain uses TRBV5-1 and TRBJ2-7; TRBD1 matches at 8 bases. The CDR3 sequence is 13 residues long. In germline, CDR1 is SGHRS, CDR2 YFSETQ. The trim removed 4 bases at V and 8 bases at J, leaving 8 bases unmatched. The CDR3 loop is CASSGTDREKQYF. CDR3 DNA: TGCGCCAGCAGCGGAACGGACAGGGAGAAGCAGTACTTC. Full variable domain (outside the CDR3, taken from reference TRBV5-1 and TRBJ2-7): KAGVTQTPRYLIKTRGQQVTLSCSPISGHRSVSWYQQTPGQGLQFLFEYFSETQRNKGNFPGRFSGRQFSNSRSEMNVSTLELGDSALYLCASSGTDREKQYFGPGTRLTVT.